This TCR beta chain was captured by sequencing in a study of T cell repertoires in cytomegalovirus infection. Across the study: An indication of both CMV infection and matching HLA type came from public TCR beta signatures.

Study-wide points: Identification of carriers of CMV plus the relevant HLA was performed using cumulative public TCR beta family frequency. The ex vivo response showed dominance by HLA-C-restricted CMV-specific TCR beta clonotypes.

TCRdb analysed the reads with MiXCR anew, one entry per CDR3 protein. This sample carries 110,000 to 150,000 distinct CDR3 sequences, approximately 30% of them seen once, and the ten largest clones take around 50%. This clonotype was counted between two and nine times. The target antigen is unknown. Germline assignment: CDR1 SGHAT and CDR2 FQNNGV. V shed 5 bases, J shed 9 bases, and the junction held 4 bases outside the gene matches. This CDR3 region has 12 residues. This TCR was sampled from a human donor in good health (CMV status not recorded). Some clones in this sample may be carry-over from other donors' samples. The sequencing used CD8+ T cells from cultured PBMCs, collected from culture after CMV antigen stimulation. The chain is built from TRBV11-2 and TRBJ2-1; 7 bases are shared with TRBD1. The CDR3 coding sequence is TGTGCCAGCAGCCATACAGGGGTTGAGCAGTTCTTC. It codes for CASSHTGVEQFF.